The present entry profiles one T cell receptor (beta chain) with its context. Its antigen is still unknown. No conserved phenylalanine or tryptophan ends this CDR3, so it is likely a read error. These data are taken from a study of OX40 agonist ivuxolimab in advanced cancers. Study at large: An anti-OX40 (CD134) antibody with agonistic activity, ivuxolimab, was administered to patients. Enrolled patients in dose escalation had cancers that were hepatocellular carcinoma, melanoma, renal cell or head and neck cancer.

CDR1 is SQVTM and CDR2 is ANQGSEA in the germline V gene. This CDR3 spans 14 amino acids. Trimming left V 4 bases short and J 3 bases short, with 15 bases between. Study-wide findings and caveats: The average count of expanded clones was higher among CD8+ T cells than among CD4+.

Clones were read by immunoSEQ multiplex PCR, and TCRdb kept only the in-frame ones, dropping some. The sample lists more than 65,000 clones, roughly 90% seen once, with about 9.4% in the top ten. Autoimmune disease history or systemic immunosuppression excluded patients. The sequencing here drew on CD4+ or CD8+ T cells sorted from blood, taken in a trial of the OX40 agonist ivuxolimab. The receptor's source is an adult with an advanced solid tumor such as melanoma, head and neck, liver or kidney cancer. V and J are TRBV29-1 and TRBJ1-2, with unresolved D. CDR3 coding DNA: TGCAGCGTTGTGGTTCCGGGTCACGACTATGGCTACACCCTC. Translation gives CSVVVPGHDYGYTL.